The 24 T cell receptor beta chains listed next were all sequenced from one sample in a study of beta chain bispecific antibodies for T cell cancers. Blood mononuclear cells were expanded for roughly 3 days using either OKT3 anti-CD3 antibody or CD3/CD28 beads. TCRdb re-derived calls from the 5' RACE reads in MiXCR, one entry per CDR3 protein. The sample shows 17,000 or so distinct CDR3 sequences, approximately 2.2% of them seen only once. Findings and limits, study-wide: Normal T cells contributed less of the targeted TRBV signal than the leukemia cells did.

Their target antigens are unknown. Material: healthy donor T cells cultured with leukemia cells. These receptors were obtained from a human donor in good health. Some clones in this sample may be carry-over from other donors' samples.

As regards this clonotype: A much bigger clone sits one base away, suggesting this may be a read error. J is TRBJ1-4 and V is TRBV20-1, with D perhaps matching TRBD1 (6 bases). CDR1 is DFQATT, CDR2 SNEGSKA, per germline (reference sequence). CDR3 size: 14 residues. V gave up 4 bases and J gave up 5 bases, with 14 bases separating them. CDR3 sequence (DNA): TGCAGTGCTATTAAGGGGGGGGGAAATGAAAAACTGTTTTTT. This gives the protein CSAIKGGGNEKLFF.

This clonotype was observed at least ten times. V is TRBV6-5 and J is TRBJ2-2; possible D gene TRBD1, 6 bases. CDR1 is MNHEY and CDR2 is SVGAGI in the germline V gene. The CDR3 contains 15 residues. V was shortened by 0 bases and J by 5 bases, with 10 bases between the two germline ends. As DNA, the CDR3 is TGTGCCAGCAGTTACTCAACAGGGCTAACCGGGGAGCTGTTTTTT. Translating it yields CASSYSTGLTGELFF.

This clonotype was detected many times. This rearrangement joins TRBV20-1 to TRBJ2-3; 11 nucleotides line up with TRBD2. The V gene's germline CDR1 is DFQATT and CDR2 SNEGSKA (reference sequence). The V and J ends lost 6 bases and 6 bases, in that order; junction bases with no gene match: 17. There are 17 residues in the CDR3. CDR3 sequence reads: CSARTEYSGGARDTQYF. The CDR3 region has the DNA TGCAGTGCCAGAACCGAATATAGCGGGGGGGCCAGGGATACGCAGTATTTT.

Ten or more counts support this clonotype. The chain has TRBV7-3 and TRBJ2-6; the match to TRBD1 covers 8 bases. The germline V gene encodes CDR1 SGHTA and CDR2 FQGTGA. Germline trimming cut 6 bases from V and 0 bases from J; bases unmatched to any gene: 7. This CDR3 region has 17 residues. In DNA form, the CDR3 reads TGTGCCAGCAGTCGATGGGACAGGACCTCTGGGGCCAACGTCCTGACTTTC. Translated, it gives CASSRWDRTSGANVLTF. Variable domain in full (rest from reference TRBV7-3 and TRBJ2-6): GAGVSQTPSNKVTEKGKYVELRCDPISGHTALYWYRQSLGQGPEFLIYFQGTGAADDSGLPNDRFFAVRPEGSVSTLKIQRTERGDSAVYLCASSRWDRTSGANVLTFGAGSRLTVL.

This clonotype appeared many times. The chain recombines TRBV29-1 with TRBJ2-1, with D perhaps matching TRBD2 (5 bases). The CDR3 is 13 amino acids. The germline V gene has CDR1 SQVTM and CDR2 ANQGSEA. V was shortened by 8 bases and J by 5 bases, with 16 bases between the two germline ends. The CDR3 DNA reads as TGCAGCCCTTCGGGGTTCGTCGACAATGAGCAGTTCTTC. Its translation is CSPSGFVDNEQFF.

The V gene is TRBV30, the J gene TRBJ2-1; the D call may be TRBD1 or TRBD2 (5 bases each). The CDR3 length is 14 residues. Per the germline V gene, CDR1 is GTSNPN and CDR2 is SVGIG (reference sequence). Trimming removed 7 bases at V and 4 bases at J, with 17 bases between. The CDR3 DNA is TGTGCCTTAGCCTGGGGGTCTCCATACAATGAGCAGTTCTTC. The encoded protein is CALAWGSPYNEQFF.

This clonotype was detected ten times or more. The J gene is TRBJ2-1, the V gene TRBV7-2, with TRBD2 identical over 7 bases. Germline values: CDR1 SGHTA, CDR2 FQGNSA. Losses at the gene ends were 0 bases for V and 7 bases for J; bases not matched to a gene: 6. CDR3 length: 15 residues. In DNA, the CDR3 is TGTGCCAGCAGCTTAGCGGGGGGGAGAGTGAATGAGCAGTTCTTC. Protein: CASSLAGGRVNEQFF.

This clonotype occurred many times. V and J are TRBV27 and TRBJ2-2; D is undetermined. Trimming shortened V by 5 bases and J by 7 bases, and 8 bases separated the two germline ends. Germline loops: CDR1 MNHEY, CDR2 SMNVEV (reference sequence). This CDR3 has 12 residues. The CDR3 DNA reads as TGTGCCAGCAGTCCCTACGACGGGGAGCTGTTTTTT. It yields the protein CASSPYDGELFF.

This clonotype qualifies as medium-sized (0.01 to 0.1%). This chain connects TRBV11-2 to TRBJ2-3; 8 bases are shared with TRBD1. This CDR3 has 17 residues. Germline V lookup: CDR1 SGHAT, CDR2 FQNNGV. The junction had 13 bases not matched to a gene; V was cut back by 5 bases and J by 3 bases. CDR3 nucleotide sequence: TGTGCCAGCAGCAAATATACTGGGACAGGCGTTACAGATACGCAGTATTTT. Translated, it gives CASSKYTGTGVTDTQYF.

This clonotype was observed a handful of times. The genes are TRBV2 and TRBJ2-3, with D unresolved. CDR3 length equals 13 residues. V was shortened by 7 bases and J by 0 bases, with 8 bases between the two germline ends. The germline CDR1 and CDR2 sequences are SNHLY and FYNNEI. The CDR3 coding sequence is TGTGCCAGCACTGACCTGAGCACAGATACGCAGTATTTT. Its protein product is CASTDLSTDTQYF.

Ten or more counts support this clonotype. The chain employs TRBV4-1 and TRBJ1-5, with 8 bases matching TRBD1. This CDR3 contains 14 residues. J gave up 8 bases and V 4 bases, and 7 bases lay outside the gene matches. CDR1 and CDR2 from the germline V gene are MGHRA and YSYEKL. The CDR3 reads CASSRDRSKEPQHF. CDR3 DNA: TGCGCCAGCAGCCGGGACAGGAGTAAAGAGCCCCAGCATTTT.

This clonotype was recorded at least ten times. The gene calls are TRBV20-1 and TRBJ2-1, with 7 positions matching TRBD2. The ends lost 0 bases at V and 5 bases at J; junction bases unmatched: 7. This CDR3 region has 15 residues. The germline V gene has CDR1 DFQATT and CDR2 SNEGSKA (reference sequence). CDR3 loop: CSARDIRGVNNEQFF. The CDR3 DNA sequence: TGCAGTGCTAGAGATATCCGGGGGGTCAACAATGAGCAGTTCTTC.

Many counts were recorded for this clonotype. The chain joins TRBV27 to TRBJ1-2, with TRBD1 as a possible D gene (5 bases). The germline CDR1 and CDR2 sequences are MNHEY and SMNVEV (reference sequence). The V end lost 0 bases, the J end lost 8 bases, and 13 bases lay between the germline ends. The CDR3 is 14 amino acids. The CDR3: CASSLSPGTWGYTF. The CDR3 DNA is TGTGCCAGCAGTTTATCTCCCGGGACTTGGGGCTACACCTTC.

This clonotype was seen ten or more times. This chain joins TRBV4-1 and TRBJ1-2, with 7 bases aligning to TRBD1. Trimming at V came to 5 bases and at J to 6 bases, leaving 3 bases not matched to a gene. Germline-derived CDR1 and CDR2 are MGHRA and YSYEKL. CDR3 length: 12 amino acids. CDR3 sequence (DNA): TGCGCCAGCAGCAGGGGGCTTGATGGCTACACCTTC. It specifies CASSRGLDGYTF.

There are a few counts of this clonotype. In nucleotides, the CDR3 is TGTGCCAGCAGCTTGATAGGGTCCGGTGAGCAGTTCTTC. It is translated as CASSLIGSGEQFF. The chain joins TRBV5-4 to TRBJ2-1; the D is unclear. Trimming removed 1 base from V and 9 bases from J, with 11 bases in between. In germline, CDR1 is SGHNT, CDR2 YYREEE (reference sequence). CDR3 length: 13 amino acids.

This clonotype was detected many times. The chain recombines TRBV10-1 with TRBJ1-1, with 9 bases lining up with TRBD1. After removal of 1 base from V and 3 bases from J, the junction contained 0 bases not matched to a gene. Germline values: CDR1 WNHNN, CDR2 SYGVQD (reference sequence). The CDR3 spans 14 residues. CDR3 protein: CASSEYRGHTEAFF. The CDR3 DNA follows: TGCGCCAGCAGTGAGTACAGGGGGCACACTGAAGCTTTCTTT.

This clonotype has at least ten counts. The chain links TRBV2 to TRBJ2-7, with D tentatively TRBD1 (7 bases). The V and J ends lost 8 bases and 1 base respectively, with 15 bases between them. The CDR3 runs 14 residues. The germline V gene has CDR1 SNHLY and CDR2 FYNNEI. The CDR3 DNA reads as TGTGCCAGCGACGACAGGGAGGTTTCCTACGAGCAGTACTTC. It is translated as CASDDREVSYEQYF.

This clonotype was seen at least ten times. The chain carries TRBV29-1 and TRBJ2-5, with D possibly being TRBD1 or TRBD2 (5 bases each). The CDR3 consists of 16 residues. Trimming pared 2 bases from V and 0 bases from J, leaving 16 bases between. Germline V CDR1 and CDR2: SQVTM, ANQGSEA. CDR3 residues: CSVERSGQPNQETQYF. DNA of the CDR3: TGCAGCGTTGAACGATCGGGGCAGCCCAACCAAGAGACCCAGTACTTC.

In this sample, this clonotype turned up many times. The rearrangement links TRBV6-2 or TRBV6-3 to TRBJ2-7; 8 positions match TRBD1. The V segment lost 6 bases and the J segment 6 bases; nucleotides outside the gene matches: 13. This CDR3 has 15 amino acids. CDR1 and CDR2 (germline): MNHEY, SVGEGT. Written as DNA, the CDR3 is TGTGCCAGCAGCGGACAGGGTAGTGTTCCAGGCGAGCAGTACTTC. This translates into CASSGQGSVPGEQYF.

At least ten counts were recorded for this clonotype. The chain carries TRBV27 and TRBJ2-7; D assignment may be TRBD1 or TRBD2 (5 bases each). The CDR3 is made up of 14 amino acids. In germline, CDR1 is MNHEY, CDR2 SMNVEV (reference sequence). Trimming removed 3 bases at V and 6 bases at J, with 15 bases between. The DNA for the CDR3 is TGTGCCAGCAGTTTCCAGGGACCGGGAAGCGAGCAGTACTTC. Amino acids: CASSFQGPGSEQYF.

This clonotype was observed many times. J is TRBJ2-2 and V is TRBV30; tentative D call: TRBD1 (6 bases). Germline V gene data show CDR1 as GTSNPN and CDR2 as SVGIG (reference sequence). The CDR3 contains 15 residues. Trimming cost V 5 bases and J 1 base, with 14 bases left between them. CDR3 in amino acids: CAWATGHLNTGELFF. The DNA for the CDR3 is TGTGCCTGGGCTACGGGACACTTGAACACCGGGGAGCTGTTTTTT. The full variable domain, with the rest looked up from reference TRBV30 and TRBJ2-2, is SQTIHQWPATLVQPVGSPLSLECTVEGTSNPNLYWYRQAAGRGLQLLFYSVGIGQISSEVPQNLSASRPQDRQFILSSKKLLLSDSGFYLCAWATGHLNTGELFFGEGSRLTVL.

This clonotype has only a few counts. This sequence joins TRBV13 and TRBJ2-7; a possible D gene is TRBD1 (5 bases). Germline assignment: CDR1 PRHDT and CDR2 FYEKMQ (reference sequence). This CDR3 spans 14 amino acids. Trimming stripped 4 bases from V and 2 bases from J, with 12 bases between. The CDR3 reads CASSSRQIAYEQYF. CDR3 coding DNA: TGTGCCAGCAGCTCCCGACAGATCGCCTACGAGCAGTACTTC.

This clonotype was observed at least ten times. This chain links TRBV5-1 with TRBJ2-2, with D unresolved. Germline assignment: CDR1 SGHRS and CDR2 YFSETQ. This CDR3 region has 19 residues. Trimming removed 2 bases at V and 1 base at J, with 21 bases between. CDR3 in amino acids: CASSFSASGVGLNTGELFF. DNA of the CDR3: TGCGCCAGCAGCTTTTCGGCGTCTGGGGTAGGATTGAACACCGGGGAGCTGTTTTTT.

Within the sample, this clonotype is medium-sized. This sequence joins TRBV7-3 and TRBJ2-1, with 11 bases lining up with TRBD2. Germline V gene lookup returns CDR1 SGHTA and CDR2 FQGTGA. The V and J ends lost 9 bases and 4 bases, in that order; junction bases with no gene match: 8. The CDR3 is made up of 15 amino acids. The CDR3 reads CASSSGGSSYNEQFF. The CDR3 DNA reads TGTGCCAGTTCTAGCGGGGGGTCGTCTTACAATGAGCAGTTCTTC.